Each of the 18 T cell receptor beta chains below was sequenced from the same sample in a study of shared clonotypes between healthy human individuals. Clones were sequenced by immunoSEQ multiplex PCR, and TCRdb holds only the in-frame ones, with some missing. The data contain more than 550,000 clones, less than 95% of them singletons. The sequenced sample consisted of memory CD8+ T cells from PBMCs. The subset: CD45RO+ cells pooled with CCR7-negative TemRA cells. All receptors derive from a man aged 18 to 29 in good health. Some clones in this sample may be carry-over from other donors' samples.

In its sample, this clone was seen a few times. The chain combines TRBV4-3 with TRBJ2-7; either TRBD1 or TRBD2 may supply D (5 bases each). The germline V gene encodes CDR1 LGHNA and CDR2 YSLEER. The CDR3 totals 14 residues. The V end lost 1 base, the J end lost 3 bases, and 10 bases lay between the germline ends. As DNA, the CDR3 is TGCGCCAGCAGCCAAGCGGGACGGAGCTACGAGCAGTACTTC. Amino acids: CASSQAGRSYEQYF.

This chain uses TRBV21-1 with TRBJ1-3. TRBV21-1 is reported as a pseudogene. CDR3 length equals 16 residues. CDR3: CASKGRGNPSGNTIYF. The CDR3 DNA follows: TGTGCCAGCAAGGGACGAGGAAACCCCTCTGGAAACACCATATATTTT.

The CDR3 DNA is TGTGCCAGCAGTTTCGCCGGGGCCGCCTACGAGCAGTACTTC. Translation gives CASSFAGAAYEQYF. This chain uses TRBV28 with TRBJ2-7, with D perhaps assigned TRBD1 or TRBD2 (5 bases each). The CDR3 contains 14 residues. V was trimmed by 3 bases and J by 2 bases, leaving 11 bases between them. Germline loops: CDR1 MDHEN, CDR2 SYDVKM. Together with reference TRBV28 and TRBJ2-7, the CDR3 gives the full variable domain: DVKVTQSSRYLVKRTGEKVFLECVQDMDHENMFWYRQDPGLGLRLIYFSYDVKMKEKGDIPEGYSVSREKKERFSLILESASTNQTSMYLCASSFAGAAYEQYFGPGTRLTVT.

The chain carries TRBV28 and TRBJ1-3; 10 nucleotides match TRBD1. J gave up 2 bases and V 6 bases, and 7 bases lay outside the gene matches. The CDR3 totals 16 residues. Germline V gene data show CDR1 as MDHEN and CDR2 as SYDVKM. The CDR3 here is CASSPDRGTTGNTIYF. The CDR3 nucleotides read TGTGCCAGCAGCCCGGACAGGGGGACGACTGGAAACACCATATATTTT.

The chain uses TRBV7-6 and TRBJ2-7; D might be TRBD2 (6 bases). The V and J ends lost 1 base and 0 bases respectively, with 13 bases between them. The CDR3 has 16 residues. The germline CDR1 and CDR2 sequences are SGHVS and FNYEAQ. As DNA, the CDR3 is TGTGCCAGCAGCTTAGGGGTGCGGGGCCCCTCCTACGAGCAGTACTTC. Protein sequence: CASSLGVRGPSYEQYF.

The rearrangement joins TRBV29-1 to TRBJ2-7, with 8 bases fitting TRBD2. CDR3 length equals 13 residues. The germline gives CDR1 SQVTM, CDR2 ANQGSEA. The trim removed 5 bases at V and 6 bases at J, leaving 9 bases unmatched. The CDR3 sequence is CSVRAGEMGEQYF. The CDR3 DNA follows: TGCAGCGTTCGAGCGGGAGAAATGGGCGAGCAGTACTTC.

The V gene is TRBV9, the J gene TRBJ1-1, with D tentatively TRBD1 (5 bases). V was pared by 1 base and J by 5 bases, with 9 bases between. Germline V CDR1 and CDR2: SGDLS, YYNGEE. CDR3 length: 13 amino acids. CDR3: CASSVSGGTEAFF. In DNA form, the CDR3 reads TGTGCCAGCAGCGTATCCGGGGGGACTGAAGCTTTCTTT.

V and J are TRBV29-1 and TRBJ2-6; D gene unclear. Trimming took 4 bases from V and 0 from J, leaving 19 bases between them. This CDR3 spans 18 amino acids. Germline CDR1 SQVTM, CDR2 ANQGSEA. CDR3 bases: TGCAGCGTTGCTCTCTCCAGCGAGCCCTTCTCTGGGGCCAACGTCCTGACTTTC. Protein: CSVALSSEPFSGANVLTF.

The CDR3 DNA follows: TGTGCCAGCAGTCCGGAACACCAGGAGAACACTGAAGCTTTCTTT. Its protein is CASSPEHQENTEAFF. The rearrangement uses TRBV7-9 and TRBJ1-1; D is undetermined. Looked up from germline, CDR1 is SEHNR and CDR2 is FQNEAQ (reference sequence). Trimming pared 6 bases from V and 1 base from J, leaving 15 bases between. CDR3 length equals 15 residues.

This sequence joins TRBV7-9 and TRBJ2-7, with 12 bases identical to TRBD1. The CDR3 runs 15 residues. CDR1 and CDR2 (germline): SEHNR, FQNEAQ (reference sequence). Trimming cost V 6 bases and J 6 bases; bases outside gene matches: 9. CDR3 nucleotides: TGTGCCAGCAGTCCGACCGGGACAGGGGGCTCCGAGCAGTACTTC. Its protein is CASSPTGTGGSEQYF. The full variable domain, in which reference TRBV7-9 and TRBJ2-7 provide the parts outside the CDR3, is DTGVSQNPRHKITKRGQNVTFRCDPISEHNRLYWYRQTLGQGPEFLTYFQNEAQLEKSRLLSDRFSAERPKGSFSTLEIQRTEQGDSAMYLCASSPTGTGGSEQYFGPGTRLTVT.

This chain joins TRBV28 and TRBJ2-7; D unresolved. This CDR3 has 13 amino acids. Germline V gene data show CDR1 as MDHEN and CDR2 as SYDVKM. V lost 6 bases, J lost 3 bases, and 12 bases lay in between. CDR3: CASRPTENYEQYF. The CDR3 DNA sequence: TGTGCCAGCAGACCGACCGAAAACTACGAGCAGTACTTC.

CDR3: CASSVGQWENTGELFF. CDR3 nucleotide sequence: TGTGCCAGTAGCGTAGGACAGTGGGAAAACACCGGGGAGCTGTTTTTT. The chain is built from TRBV19 and TRBJ2-2, with TRBD1 as a possible D gene (6 bases). Germline assignment: CDR1 LNHDA and CDR2 SQIVND (reference sequence). V was trimmed by 6 bases and J by 2 bases, leaving 16 bases between them. This CDR3 region has 16 residues.

The chain links TRBV9 to TRBJ2-3, with 9 nucleotides matching TRBD2. Germline lookup yields CDR1 SGDLS and CDR2 YYNGEE. The CDR3 covers 18 residues. V shed 0 bases and J 5 bases; nucleotides not matched to a gene: 13. The CDR3 DNA sequence: TGTGCCAGCAGCGTAGGACCGGAGATAGCGGGAGATCTAGATACGCAGTATTTT. Residues: CASSVGPEIAGDLDTQYF.

The chain carries TRBV29-1 and TRBJ2-7; the D gene is possibly TRBD2 (5 bases). CDR1 is SQVTM and CDR2 is ANQGSEA in the germline V gene. V was pared by 6 bases and J by 2 bases, with 11 bases between. This CDR3 is built from 12 residues. This CDR3 reads CSVLGSAYEQYF. The DNA for the CDR3 is TGCAGCGTATTGGGGAGCGCCTACGAGCAGTACTTC.

The rearrangement joins TRBV21-1 to TRBJ2-1; TRBD2, as called in the table, went unchecked against the DNA. TRBV21-1 is described as a pseudogene. This CDR3 region has 19 residues. The CDR3 DNA reads TGTGCCAGCAGCAAAAGGATCCGGGATAGCCAGAGCTCCTACAATGAGCAGTTCTTC. Translating gives CASSKRIRDSQSSYNEQFF.

The chain carries TRBV28 and TRBJ2-1; D possibly matches TRBD1 or TRBD2 (5 bases each). V shed 1 base and J shed 3 bases, with 16 bases lying between them. The V gene's germline CDR1 is MDHEN and CDR2 SYDVKM. The CDR3 loop spans 17 amino acids. The CDR3 here is CASSLSPRGAVYNEQFF. The CDR3 coding sequence is TGTGCCAGCAGTTTATCCCCTAGAGGGGCGGTCTACAATGAGCAGTTCTTC.

The chain uses TRBV6-1 and TRBJ1-1, with D possibly matching TRBD1 (5 bases). The CDR3 loop spans 14 amino acids. The V and J ends lost 6 bases and 5 bases respectively, with 16 bases between them. CDR1 is MNHNS and CDR2 is SASEGT in the germline V gene. CDR3 loop: CASREQEWGTEAFF. The CDR3 nucleotides are TGTGCCAGCAGGGAACAGGAATGGGGTACTGAAGCTTTCTTT.

This clone is a singleton in its sample. The J gene is TRBJ2-1, the V gene TRBV6-5; D is unresolved. V was trimmed by 2 bases and J by 5 bases, leaving 7 bases between them. CDR3 length equals 13 residues. The germline CDR1 and CDR2 sequences are MNHEY and SVGAGI. The CDR3 DNA sequence: TGTGCCAGCAGTTACCTACGGCACAATGAGCAGTTCTTC. It translates to CASSYLRHNEQFF.